The clone carrying this T cell receptor (beta chain) was observed at least ten times. TCRdb reprocessed the 5' RACE reads via MiXCR and lists one record per CDR3 protein. The sample includes almost 75,000 distinct CDR3 sequences, about an eighth of them seen just once. This sample is drawn from a study of spatial heterogeneity in lung cancer. Time point specified: sample taken at primary tumor resection. Whole RNA, which was extracted from tumor, nontumor lung tissue or frozen PBMC, was sequenced without any cell sorting. This specimen was PBMCs, taken at surgery. The receptor's source is a male donor with early-stage non-small cell lung cancer.

The CDR3 sequence: CASSQDPRTGYAEQYF. CDR3 nucleotide sequence: TGCGCCAGCAGCCAAGATCCTCGGACAGGTTATGCCGAGCAGTACTTC. The chain is built from TRBV4-1 and TRBJ2-7; 7 nucleotides line up with TRBD1. The ends lost 0 bases at V and 6 bases at J; junction bases unmatched: 11. Looked up from germline, CDR1 is MGHRA and CDR2 is YSYEKL. The CDR3 extends over 16 amino acids.